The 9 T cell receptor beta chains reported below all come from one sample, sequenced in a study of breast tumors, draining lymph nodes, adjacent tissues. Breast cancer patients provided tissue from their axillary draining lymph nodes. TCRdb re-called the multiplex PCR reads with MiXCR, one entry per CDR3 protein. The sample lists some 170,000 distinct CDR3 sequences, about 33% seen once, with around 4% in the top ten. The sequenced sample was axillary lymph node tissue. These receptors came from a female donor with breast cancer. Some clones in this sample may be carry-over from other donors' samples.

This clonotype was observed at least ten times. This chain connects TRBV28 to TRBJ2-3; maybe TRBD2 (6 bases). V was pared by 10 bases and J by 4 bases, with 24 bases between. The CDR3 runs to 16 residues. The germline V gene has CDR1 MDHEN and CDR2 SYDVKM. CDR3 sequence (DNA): TGTGCCACCAACGCCCACGGGGCGGGGACCTCAGATACGCAGTATTTT. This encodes CATNAHGAGTSDTQYF.

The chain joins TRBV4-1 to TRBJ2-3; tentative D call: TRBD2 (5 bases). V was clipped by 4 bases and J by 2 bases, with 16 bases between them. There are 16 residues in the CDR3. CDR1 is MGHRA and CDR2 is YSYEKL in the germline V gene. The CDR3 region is CASSPSYRGTTDTQYF. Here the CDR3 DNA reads TGCGCCAGCAGCCCTAGCTACCGGGGTACCACAGATACGCAGTATTTT.

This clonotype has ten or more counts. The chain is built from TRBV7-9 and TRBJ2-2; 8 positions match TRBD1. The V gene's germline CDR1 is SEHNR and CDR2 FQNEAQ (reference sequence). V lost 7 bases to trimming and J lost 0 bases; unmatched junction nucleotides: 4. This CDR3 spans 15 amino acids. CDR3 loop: CASTQGAANTGELFF. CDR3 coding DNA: TGTGCCAGCACCCAGGGGGCCGCGAACACCGGGGAGCTGTTTTTT.

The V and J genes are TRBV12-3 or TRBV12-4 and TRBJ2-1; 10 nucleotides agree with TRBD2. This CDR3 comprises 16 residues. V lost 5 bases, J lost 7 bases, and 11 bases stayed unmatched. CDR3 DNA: TGTGCCAGCAGTCCACTGGGGCTAGCGGGGGAAAATGAGCAGTTCTTC. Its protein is CASSPLGLAGENEQFF.

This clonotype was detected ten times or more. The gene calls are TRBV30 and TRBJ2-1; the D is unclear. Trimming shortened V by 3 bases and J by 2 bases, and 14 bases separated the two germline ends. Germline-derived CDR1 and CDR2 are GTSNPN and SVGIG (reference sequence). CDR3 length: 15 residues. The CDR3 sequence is CAWSRPGRTYNEQFF. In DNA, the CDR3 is TGTGCCTGGAGCCGACCCGGTAGAACCTACAATGAGCAGTTCTTC.

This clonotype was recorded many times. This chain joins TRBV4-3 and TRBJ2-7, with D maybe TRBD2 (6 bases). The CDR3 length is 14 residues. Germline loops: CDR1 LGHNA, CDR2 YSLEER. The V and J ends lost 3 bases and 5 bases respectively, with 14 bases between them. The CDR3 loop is CASSQEGRGHEQYF. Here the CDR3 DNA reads TGCGCCAGCAGCCAGGAGGGGAGAGGCCACGAGCAGTACTTC.

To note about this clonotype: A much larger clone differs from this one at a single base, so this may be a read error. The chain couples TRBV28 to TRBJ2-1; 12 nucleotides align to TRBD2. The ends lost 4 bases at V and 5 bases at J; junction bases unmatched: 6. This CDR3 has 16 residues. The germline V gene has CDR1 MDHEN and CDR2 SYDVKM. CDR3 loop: CASSSETSGGHNEQFF. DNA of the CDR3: TGTGCCAGCAGTTCCGAGACTAGCGGGGGACACAATGAGCAGTTCTTC.

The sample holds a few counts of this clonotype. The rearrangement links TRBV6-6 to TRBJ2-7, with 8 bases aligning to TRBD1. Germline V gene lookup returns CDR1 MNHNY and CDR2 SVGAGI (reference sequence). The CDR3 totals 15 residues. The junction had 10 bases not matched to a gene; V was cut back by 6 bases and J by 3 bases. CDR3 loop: CASSPPGTGLYEQYF. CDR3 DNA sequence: TGTGCCAGCAGCCCTCCCGGGACAGGACTCTACGAGCAGTACTTC.

CDR3 sequence: CAWRRSGNGQPQHF. The CDR3 DNA follows: TGTGCCTGGAGGAGGTCAGGGAACGGTCAGCCCCAGCATTTT. This chain joins TRBV30 and TRBJ1-5, with a possible D match to TRBD1 (5 bases). Germline assignment: CDR1 GTSNPN and CDR2 SVGIG (reference sequence). V was shortened by 3 bases and J by 6 bases, with 15 bases between the two germline ends. CDR3 length: 14 amino acids.